The source of this T cell receptor (beta chain) is a study of T cell changes during pregnancy in multiple sclerosis. The data were produced by immunoSEQ multiplex PCR, yet TCRdb's version contains in-frame clones alone and is incomplete. Counted here are some 100,000 clones, over 85% occurring once; the ten biggest clones make up about 1.3%. Here the sequenced sample was peripheral blood, taken in the second trimester of pregnancy. This clonotype originated in a female donor with multiple sclerosis, enrolled in a pregnancy study.

The CDR3 region is CASNDRGAYNEQFF. CDR3 DNA sequence: TGTGCCAGCAACGACAGGGGTGCCTACAATGAGCAGTTCTTC. The genes are TRBV6-1 and TRBJ2-1; TRBD1 matches at 8 bases. Germline trimming cut 7 bases from V and 2 bases from J; bases unmatched to any gene: 4. Germline V CDR1 and CDR2: MNHNS, SASEGT. The CDR3 is made up of 14 amino acids.